This T cell receptor (beta chain) is from a study of T cell responses to AZD1222 COVID-19 vaccine. Study-level points and caveats: Regions 160-218 and 743-854 held dominance among vaccine-associated CD4 TCRs, which spanned spike. Just a handful of AZD1222 recipients tested seropositive at baseline. Unmutated variant regions are reportedly targeted by nearly half of spike-specific TCRs. The donor group comprised mostly white British people and more females; the analysis possibly underestimated clonal diversity.

The trim removed 0 bases at V and 4 bases at J, leaving 2 bases unmatched. The CDR3 length is 15 residues. CDR1 SGHRS and CDR2 YFSETQ come from the germline V gene. About this clone: Its antigen is unidentified.

TCRdb's table, derived via immunoSEQ multiplex PCR, lists solely in-frame clones and lacks some. Of 90,000 to 100,000 clones listed, about 90% are singletons. V and J are TRBV5-1 and TRBJ2-1; TRBD2 matches 9 bases. The sequence was collected from an adult who received the AZD1222 COVID-19 vaccine. This specimen was peripheral blood, taken 28 days after the second AZD1222 dose. The CDR3, as DNA: TGCGCCAGCAGCTTGGCTAGCGGGATTTACAATGAGCAGTTCTTC. Translation gives CASSLASGIYNEQFF. Full variable domain (remainder filled in from reference TRBV5-1 and TRBJ2-1): KAGVTQTPRYLIKTRGQQVTLSCSPISGHRSVSWYQQTPGQGLQFLFEYFSETQRNKGNFPGRFSGRQFSNSRSEMNVSTLELGDSALYLCASSLASGIYNEQFFGPGTRLTVL.